A selection of T cell receptor beta chains follows, all from one sample in a study of T cell repertoires in cytomegalovirus infection. TCRdb re-called the reads with MiXCR, one entry per CDR3 protein. In the table there are fewer than 1,000,000 distinct CDR3 sequences, roughly 30% of which are singletons. Their cognate antigens are unknown. The source material was cultured CD8+ T cells from PBMCs, sampled from culture after CMV antigen stimulation. The source is a human donor in good health (CMV status not recorded). Some clones in this sample may be carry-over from other donors' samples. Each CDR3 is given with its conserved first and last residue. A D gene is named only where the DNA matches it firmly. Size tells how often a clone was seen (once, few, many) or the class of an expanded clone, and some rows leave it out.

V: TRBV6-1; J: TRBJ2-7; D: NA; size: NA; DNA: TGTGCCAGCAGTGAACGCGAAGGGTTTGCCTACGAGCAGTACTTC; CDR3: CASSEREGFAYEQYF
V: TRBV7-9; J: TRBJ2-5; D: TRBD2; size: NA; DNA: TGTGCCAGCACCCCGGGGACTAGCGGGGGGACCCAAGAGACCCAGTACTTC; CDR3: CASTPGTSGGTQETQYF
V: TRBV19; J: TRBJ2-5; D: NA; size: NA; DNA: TGTGCCAGTAGTACAAGGAGGCAGTTGCAAGAGACCCAGTACTTC; CDR3: CASSTRRQLQETQYF
V: TRBV7-6; J: TRBJ2-3; D: TRBD2; size: many; DNA: TGTGCCAGCAGCTCTAGGGGAGGGCCTTCGTCTAGCACAGATACGCAGTATTTT; CDR3: CASSSRGGPSSSTDTQYF
V: TRBV7-9; J: TRBJ2-7; D: NA; size: NA; DNA: TGTGCCAGCAGCTTAGCCCGGGGGCACTACGAGCAGTACTTC; CDR3: CASSLARGHYEQYF
V: TRBV12-3/TRBV12-4; J: TRBJ2-5; D: NA; size: many; DNA: TGTGCCAGCAGCTTACCATCCCAAGAGACCCAGTACTTC; CDR3: CASSLPSQETQYF
V: TRBV6-4; J: TRBJ1-2; D: TRBD1; size: NA; DNA: TGTGCCAGCAGTGCCGGGACAGGCCAAGCTAACTATGGCTACACCTTC; CDR3: CASSAGTGQANYGYTF
V: TRBV12-3/TRBV12-4; J: TRBJ1-2; D: NA; size: many; DNA: TGTGCCAGCAGTTTAGCATGGGGGGCAAACTATGGCTACACCTTC; CDR3: CASSLAWGANYGYTF
V: TRBV7-3; J: TRBJ1-6; D: TRBD1; size: NA; DNA: TGTGCCAGCAGCTCCACAGGGGGAGGAGGATCACCCCTCCACTTT; CDR3: CASSSTGGGGSPLHF
V: TRBV7-9; J: TRBJ2-2; D: NA; size: NA; DNA: TGTGCCAGCAGCTTAAACGGGGGAACGAACACCGGGGAGCTGTTTTTT; CDR3: CASSLNGGTNTGELFF
V: TRBV27; J: TRBJ2-7; D: NA; size: many; DNA: TGTGCCAGCAGTTTGCGTTTTGGGAGCTCCTACGAGCAGTACTTC; CDR3: CASSLRFGSSYEQYF
V: TRBV25-1; J: TRBJ2-3; D: NA; size: few; DNA: TGTGCCAGCAGTGAAATCTCTACGGGGGGCACAGATACGCAGTATTTT; CDR3: CASSEISTGGTDTQYF
V: TRBV24-1; J: TRBJ2-3; D: NA; size: NA; DNA: TGTGCCACCAGTGATGGGGCTGGAGATACGCAGTATTTT; CDR3: CATSDGAGDTQYF
V: TRBV6-5; J: TRBJ2-1; D: NA; size: many; DNA: TGTGCCAGCAGTTATGGAGGGAATGAGCAGTTCTTC; CDR3: CASSYGGNEQFF
V: TRBV12-5; J: TRBJ2-3; D: NA; size: few; DNA: TGTGCTAGTGGTTTGGGGGGCGATACGCAGTATTTT; CDR3: CASGLGGDTQYF
V: TRBV10-2; J: TRBJ1-5; D: NA; size: NA; DNA: TGCGCCAGCGGCTTCCGGGACGACCAGCCCCAGCATTTT; CDR3: CASGFRDDQPQHF
V: TRBV2; J: TRBJ1-1; D: NA; size: NA; DNA: TGTGCCAGCCCCGGACAGAAAAACACTGAAGCTTTCTTT; CDR3: CASPGQKNTEAFF
V: TRBV28; J: TRBJ2-4; D: TRBD1; size: NA; DNA: TGTGCCAGCAGTCCCACGACAGGGAACGACATTCAGTACTTC; CDR3: CASSPTTGNDIQYF
V: TRBV29-1; J: TRBJ2-3; D: TRBD1; size: NA; DNA: TGCAGCGTTGAATTTTGGGACAGGGCAAGCACAGATACGCAGTATTTT; CDR3: CSVEFWDRASTDTQYF
V: TRBV12-3/TRBV12-4; J: TRBJ2-1; D: NA; size: few; DNA: TGTGCCAGCAGCCCCCACCCGGACAATGAGCAGTTCTTC; CDR3: CASSPHPDNEQFF
V: TRBV28; J: TRBJ1-4; D: TRBD1; size: few; DNA: TGTGCCAGCAGTTTCATCCGACAGGGCTTTGCAACTAATGAAAAACTGTTTTTT; CDR3: CASSFIRQGFATNEKLFF
V: TRBV19; J: TRBJ1-5; D: NA; size: few; DNA: TGTGCCAGTAGTATAAATCTTTTCTATGTGACGGAAGATCAGCCCCAGCATTTT; CDR3: CASSINLFYVTEDQPQHF
V: TRBV12-3/TRBV12-4; J: TRBJ1-2; D: TRBD1; size: few; DNA: TGTGCCAGCACTCCCTACGTAGGGGGCTTGCCGCATGGCTACACCTTC; CDR3: CASTPYVGGLPHGYTF
V: TRBV19; J: TRBJ2-7; D: TRBD1; size: NA; DNA: TGTGCCAGTAGCGTGACAGGGAACTCCTACGAGCAGTACTTC; CDR3: CASSVTGNSYEQYF
V: TRBV28; J: TRBJ1-3; D: NA; size: few; DNA: TGTGCCAGCAGTTTATCGACTGGGTCGCGGGGCACCATATATTTT; CDR3: CASSLSTGSRGTIYF
V: TRBV4-1; J: TRBJ1-5; D: NA; size: NA; DNA: TGCGCCAGCAGCCTCAGGGAGGGGAGCAATCAGCCCCAGCATTTT; CDR3: CASSLREGSNQPQHF
V: TRBV19; J: TRBJ1-1; D: NA; size: NA; DNA: TGTGCCAGTAGTGGGGCAGAACGTGAAGCTTTCTTT; CDR3: CASSGAEREAFF
V: TRBV11-3; J: TRBJ2-4; D: NA; size: NA; DNA: TGTGCCAGCAGCTTAGACAGGGAAGTTTTAGGAGCCAAAAACATTCAGTACTTC; CDR3: CASSLDREVLGAKNIQYF
V: TRBV24-1; J: TRBJ2-1; D: TRBD1; size: NA; DNA: TGTGCCACCAGGAGTGCCGGGACAGACAACAATGAGCAGTTCTTC; CDR3: CATRSAGTDNNEQFF
V: TRBV6-5; J: TRBJ2-3; D: NA; size: few; DNA: TGTGCCAGCAGTTACGAAGAGTTGGATACGCAGTATTTT; CDR3: CASSYEELDTQYF
V: TRBV7-9; J: TRBJ2-7; D: NA; size: NA; DNA: TGTACCAGCAGCGCCCCCCGGGAGTGGGAGCAGTACTTC; CDR3: CTSSAPREWEQYF
V: TRBV7-2; J: TRBJ2-3; D: NA; size: few; DNA: TGTGCCAGCAGCTTAATGACTACCTCGACAGATACGCAGTATTTT; CDR3: CASSLMTTSTDTQYF